This note documents a single TCR beta chain sequence. Its specificity is unknown. V shed 2 bases and J shed 6 bases, with 13 bases lying between them. The CDR3 has 14 residues. Per the germline V gene, CDR1 is MNHEY and CDR2 is SVGAGI. This record comes from a study of cytomegalovirus exposure and HLA in healthy donors. Study-level results: Later analysis found that TCR beta chains associated with HLA were more clonally expanded than other, equally common chains.

The PCR was carried out with 60 Vbeta primers and 13 Jbeta primers. Profiling relied on immunoSEQ multiplex PCR, and the TCRdb table lists in-frame clones only, not all of them. The table lists about 88,000 clones, more than 65% of them singletons. The TCR was taken from a young woman in good health and CMV-seropositive. The chain combines TRBV6-5 with TRBJ1-1, with no clear D. Sequenced input: PBMCs. CDR3 coding DNA: TGTGCCAGCAGTTACGGAACAGAGTTCGCTGAAGCTTTCTTT. Its protein is CASSYGTEFAEAFF.